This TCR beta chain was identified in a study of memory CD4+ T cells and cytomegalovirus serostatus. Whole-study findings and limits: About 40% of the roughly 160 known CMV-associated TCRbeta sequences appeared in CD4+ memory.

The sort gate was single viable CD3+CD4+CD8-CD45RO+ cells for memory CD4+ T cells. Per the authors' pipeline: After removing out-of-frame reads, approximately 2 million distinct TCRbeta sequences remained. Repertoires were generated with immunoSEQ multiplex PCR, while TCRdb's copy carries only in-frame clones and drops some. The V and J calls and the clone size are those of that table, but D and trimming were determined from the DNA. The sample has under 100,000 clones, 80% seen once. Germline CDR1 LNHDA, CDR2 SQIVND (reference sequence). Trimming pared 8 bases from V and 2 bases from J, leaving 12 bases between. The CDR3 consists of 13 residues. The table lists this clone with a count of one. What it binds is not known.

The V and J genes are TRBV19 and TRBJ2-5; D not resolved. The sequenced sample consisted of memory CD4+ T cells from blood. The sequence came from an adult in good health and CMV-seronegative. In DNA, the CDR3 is TGTGCCAGTGCCCGCGGAGTACAAGAGACCCAGTACTTC. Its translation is CASARGVQETQYF.